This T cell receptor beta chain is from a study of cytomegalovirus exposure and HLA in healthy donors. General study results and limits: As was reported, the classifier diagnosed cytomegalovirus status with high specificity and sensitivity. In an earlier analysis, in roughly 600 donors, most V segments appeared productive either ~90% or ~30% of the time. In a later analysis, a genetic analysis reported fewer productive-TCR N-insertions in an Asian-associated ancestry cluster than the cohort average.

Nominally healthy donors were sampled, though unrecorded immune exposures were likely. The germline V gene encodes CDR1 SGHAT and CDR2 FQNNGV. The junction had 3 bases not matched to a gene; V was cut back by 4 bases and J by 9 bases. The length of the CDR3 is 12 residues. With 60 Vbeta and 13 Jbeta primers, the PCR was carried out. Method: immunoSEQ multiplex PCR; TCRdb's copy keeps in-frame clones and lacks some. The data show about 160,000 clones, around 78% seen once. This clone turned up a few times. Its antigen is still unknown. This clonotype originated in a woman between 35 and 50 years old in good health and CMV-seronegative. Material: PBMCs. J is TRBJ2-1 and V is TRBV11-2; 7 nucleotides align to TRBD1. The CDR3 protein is CASSSSGGEQFF. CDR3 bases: TGTGCCAGCAGCTCTTCAGGGGGTGAGCAGTTCTTC.